This T cell receptor beta chain was captured by sequencing in a study of blood T cell repertoires in COVID-19. Symptom resolution, clearance, or two negative PCRs marked donors in Cohort 3 as recovered. The CDR3 sequence is 16 residues long. The germline CDR1 and CDR2 sequences are LNHNV and YYDKDF (reference sequence). Trimming pared 0 bases from V and 3 bases from J, leaving 12 bases between. This clone has only one observation. Per the study methods: Amplification with reference gene primers provided the estimates of nucleated cell counts. Profiling relied on immunoSEQ multiplex PCR, and the TCRdb table lists in-frame clones only, not all of them. The V and J calls and clone size were taken over from that table, and D and trimming were inferred from the DNA. The repertoire has around 310,000 clones, approximately 89% of them found once; the top ten carry roughly a tenth.

The gene calls are TRBV15 and TRBJ1-5; D perhaps matches TRBD1 (5 bases). The origin of this receptor is a woman in her 30s who had recovered from COVID-19. The source material was PBMCs or T cells enriched from blood (not recorded which). The CDR3 reads CATSRDWQGNNQPQHF. The CDR3 coding sequence is TGTGCCACCAGCAGAGATTGGCAGGGTAACAATCAGCCCCAGCATTTT.